The rows below give T cell receptor beta chains drawn from one sample of a study of shared clonotypes between healthy human individuals. Profiled with immunoSEQ multiplex PCR; TCRdb holds only in-frame clones, not every one. The table has 650,000 to 700,000 clones, 90% seen once. Sequencing was performed on memory CD8+ T cells from PBMCs. Receptors originate from a young man in good health. Some clones in this sample may be carry-over from other donors' samples. The CDR3 runs from the conserved cysteine through the conserved F or W. Some rows have no size entry. The others give once, few or many, or a class for an expanded clone.

abundance	v_gene	j_gene	CDR3aa
once	TRBV28	TRBJ2-2	CASSFPRKTSNGELFF
-	TRBV9	TRBJ2-2	CASSAGTGSGTGELFF
-	TRBV7-9	TRBJ1-2	CASSRGGDGYTF
once	TRBV28	TRBJ1-1	CASSWEQGVRTEAFF
-	TRBV2	TRBJ2-4	CASSRDRGKQYF
-	TRBV4-3	TRBJ1-2	CASSQAYRALYGYTF
-	TRBV12-5	TRBJ2-5	CASGLIIPGGLQETQYF
-	TRBV19	TRBJ1-5	CASSIEAQPQHF
-	TRBV7-9	TRBJ2-1	CAGVGTSDYNEQFF
-	TRBV5-1	TRBJ2-2	CASSSLLDLNTGELFF
-	TRBV7-2	TRBJ2-1	CASSPVTSGREFF
-	TRBV10-3	TRBJ2-4	CAISDPGSLGIQYF
-	TRBV9	TRBJ2-2	CASSPRTGFGAGELFF
-	TRBV29-1	TRBJ1-1	CSVPGQGRSEAFF
-	TRBV23-1	TRBJ2-7	CAAEQTASYEQYF
-	TRBV25-1	TRBJ1-2	CASSEYSGLGYGYTF
-	TRBV27	TRBJ2-6	CASSLLSRVSGANVLTF
-	TRBV5-1	TRBJ2-1	CASSLEATKSSYNEQFF